What follows is one TCR beta chain and its context. What it binds is not known. CDR3 size: 15 residues. The V gene lost 0 bases and the J gene lost 3 bases, with 9 bases spanning the gap. Germline CDR1 is SGHTA and CDR2 is FQGNSA. The primer mix had 60 Vbeta and 13 Jbeta primers. Only in-frame clones appear in the TCRdb table, and some are missing; sequencing was by immunoSEQ multiplex PCR. The repertoire holds roughly 180,000 clones, with more than 80% as singletons. The data originate from a study of cytomegalovirus exposure and HLA in healthy donors. Overall study results and limits: Per published reports, the classifier diagnosed cytomegalovirus status with high specificity and sensitivity. Sequencing had likely introduced a cluster of highly shared sequence variants as an artifact. Previously analyzed data showed that most TCR beta V segments were productive at a frequency of about 87% or about 30%.

The gene calls are TRBV7-2 and TRBJ2-4; TRBD1 might be the D (5 bases). The sequencing input was PBMCs. This receptor was taken from a man younger than 35 in good health and CMV-seronegative. CDR3 in DNA: TGTGCCAGCAGCTTAGCCCAGGGCATCAAAAACATTCAGTACTTC. This encodes CASSLAQGIKNIQYF.